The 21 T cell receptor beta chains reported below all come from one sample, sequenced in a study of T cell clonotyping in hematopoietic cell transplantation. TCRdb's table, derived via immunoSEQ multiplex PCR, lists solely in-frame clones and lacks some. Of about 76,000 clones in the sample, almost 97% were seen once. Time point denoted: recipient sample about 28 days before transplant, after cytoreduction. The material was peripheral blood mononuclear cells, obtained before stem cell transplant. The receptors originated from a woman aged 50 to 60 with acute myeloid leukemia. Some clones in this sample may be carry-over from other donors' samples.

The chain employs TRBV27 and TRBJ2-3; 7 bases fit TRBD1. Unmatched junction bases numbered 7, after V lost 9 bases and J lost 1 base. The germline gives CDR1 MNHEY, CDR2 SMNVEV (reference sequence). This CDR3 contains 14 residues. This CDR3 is CASSDRRGTDTQYF. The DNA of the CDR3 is TGTGCCAGTTCGGACAGGAGAGGCACAGATACGCAGTATTTT.

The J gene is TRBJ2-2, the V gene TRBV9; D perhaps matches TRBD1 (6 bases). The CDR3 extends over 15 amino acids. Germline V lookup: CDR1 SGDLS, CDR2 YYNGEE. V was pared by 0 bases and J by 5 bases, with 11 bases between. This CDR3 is CASSVAGAQTGELFF. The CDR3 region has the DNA TGTGCCAGCAGCGTAGCAGGGGCGCAGACCGGGGAGCTGTTTTTT.

In nucleotides, the CDR3 is TGTGCCATCAGTGATCGGAGGGATGGCTACACCTTC. It translates to CAISDRRDGYTF. V gene TRBV10-3 combines with J gene TRBJ1-2; D remains unclear. The germline V and J ends were trimmed by 3 bases and 6 bases, with 8 bases remaining between them. The CDR3 totals 12 residues. Germline assignment: CDR1 ENHRY and CDR2 SYGVKD.

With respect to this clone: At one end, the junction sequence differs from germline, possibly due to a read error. The CDR3 DNA sequence: TGTGCCAGCAGTGGCAGGGACAGACTTAACTTC. Residues: CASSGRDRLNF. The chain employs TRBV2 and TRBJ2-7; 7 bases are shared with TRBD1. The CDR3 extends over 11 amino acids. Per the germline V gene, CDR1 is SNHLY and CDR2 is FYNNEI.

This chain's CDR3 is CASSRRQGADGYTF. In DNA form, the CDR3 reads TGTGCCAGCAGCCGGCGCCAGGGGGCGGATGGCTACACCTTC. The chain employs TRBV7-6 and TRBJ1-2; 8 nucleotides match TRBD1. Unmatched junction bases numbered 8, after V lost 5 bases and J lost 6 bases. This CDR3 has 14 amino acids. Germline V gene lookup returns CDR1 SGHVS and CDR2 FNYEAQ.

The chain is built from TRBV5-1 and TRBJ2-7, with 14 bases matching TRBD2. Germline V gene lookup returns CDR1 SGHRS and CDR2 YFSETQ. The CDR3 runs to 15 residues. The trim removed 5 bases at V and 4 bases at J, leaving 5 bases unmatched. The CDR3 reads CASRGTSGSGYEQYF. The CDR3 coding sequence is TGCGCCAGCAGAGGGACTAGCGGGAGCGGGTACGAGCAGTACTTC.

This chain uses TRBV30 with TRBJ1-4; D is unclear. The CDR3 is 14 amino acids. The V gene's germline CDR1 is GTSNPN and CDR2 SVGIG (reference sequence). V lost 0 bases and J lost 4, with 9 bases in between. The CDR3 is CAWSVPNGNEKLFF. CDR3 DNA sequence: TGTGCCTGGAGTGTCCCGAACGGTAATGAAAAACTGTTTTTT.

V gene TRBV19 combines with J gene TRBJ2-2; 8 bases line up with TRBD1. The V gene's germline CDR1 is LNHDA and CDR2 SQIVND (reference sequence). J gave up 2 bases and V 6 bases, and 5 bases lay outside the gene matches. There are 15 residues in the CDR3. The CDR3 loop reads CASRKGQGNTGELFF. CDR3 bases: TGTGCCAGTAGGAAAGGACAGGGTAACACCGGGGAGCTGTTTTTT.

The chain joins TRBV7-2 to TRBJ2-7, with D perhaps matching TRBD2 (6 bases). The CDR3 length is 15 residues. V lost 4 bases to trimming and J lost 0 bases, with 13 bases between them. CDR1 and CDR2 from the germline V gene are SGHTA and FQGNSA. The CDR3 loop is CASSWGSGSSYEQYF. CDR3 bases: TGTGCCAGCAGCTGGGGTAGCGGCAGCTCCTACGAGCAGTACTTC.

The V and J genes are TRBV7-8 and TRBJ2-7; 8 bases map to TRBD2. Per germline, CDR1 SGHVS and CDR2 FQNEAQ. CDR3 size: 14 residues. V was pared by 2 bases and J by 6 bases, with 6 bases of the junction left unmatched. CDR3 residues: CASSLNRGGGEQYF. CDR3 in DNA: TGTGCCAGCAGCTTAAACCGGGGGGGCGGCGAGCAGTACTTC.

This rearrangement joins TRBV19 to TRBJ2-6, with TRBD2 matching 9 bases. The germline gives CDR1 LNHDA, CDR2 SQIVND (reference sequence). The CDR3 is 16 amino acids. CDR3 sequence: CGAGGTRSSGANVLTF. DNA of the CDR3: TGTGGGGCGGGAGGGACCAGGAGCTCTGGGGCCAACGTCCTGACTTTC. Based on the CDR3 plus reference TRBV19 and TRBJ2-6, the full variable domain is DGGITQSPKYLFRKEGQNVTLSCEQNLNHDAMYWYRQDPGQGLRLIYYSQIVNDFQKGDIAEGYSVSREKKESFPLTVTSAQKNPTAFYLCGAGGTRSSGANVLTFGAGSRLTVL.

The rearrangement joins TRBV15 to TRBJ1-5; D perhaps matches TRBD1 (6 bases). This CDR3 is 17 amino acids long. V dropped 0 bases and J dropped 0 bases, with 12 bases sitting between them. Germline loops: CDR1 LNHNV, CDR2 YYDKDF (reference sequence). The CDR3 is CATSREKDSNSNQPQHF. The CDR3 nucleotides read TGTGCCACCAGCAGAGAAAAGGACAGTAATAGCAATCAGCCCCAGCATTTT.

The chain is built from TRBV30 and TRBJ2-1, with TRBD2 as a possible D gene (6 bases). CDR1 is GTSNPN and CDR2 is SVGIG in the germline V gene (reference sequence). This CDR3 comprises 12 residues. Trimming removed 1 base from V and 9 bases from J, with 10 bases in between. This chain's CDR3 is CAWSAGGIEQFF. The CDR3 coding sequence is TGTGCCTGGAGTGCTGGGGGGATTGAGCAGTTCTTC.

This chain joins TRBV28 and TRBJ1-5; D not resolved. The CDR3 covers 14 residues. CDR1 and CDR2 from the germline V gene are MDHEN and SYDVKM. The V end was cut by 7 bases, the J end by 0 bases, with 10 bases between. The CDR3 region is CASNLRYSNQPQHF. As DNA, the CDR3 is TGTGCCAGCAACTTACGTTATAGCAATCAGCCCCAGCATTTT. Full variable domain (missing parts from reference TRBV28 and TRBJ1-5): DVKVTQSSRYLVKRTGEKVFLECVQDMDHENMFWYRQDPGLGLRLIYFSYDVKMKEKGDIPEGYSVSREKKERFSLILESASTNQTSMYLCASNLRYSNQPQHFGDGTRLSIL.

CDR3 sequence reads: CASNKRATYEQYF. The CDR3 DNA sequence: TGTGCCAGCAATAAGCGGGCCACCTACGAGCAGTACTTC. The V and J genes are TRBV28 and TRBJ2-7, with a weak D call TRBD2 (6 bases). Trimming cost V 7 bases and J 2 bases, with 12 bases left between them. Looked up from germline, CDR1 is MDHEN and CDR2 is SYDVKM. The CDR3 loop spans 13 amino acids.

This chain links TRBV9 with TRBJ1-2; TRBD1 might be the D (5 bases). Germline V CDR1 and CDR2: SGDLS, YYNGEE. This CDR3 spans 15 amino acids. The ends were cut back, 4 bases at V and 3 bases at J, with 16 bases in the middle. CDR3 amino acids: CASSPIAGEDYGYTF. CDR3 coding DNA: TGTGCCAGCAGCCCCATTGCGGGGGAAGACTATGGCTACACCTTC.

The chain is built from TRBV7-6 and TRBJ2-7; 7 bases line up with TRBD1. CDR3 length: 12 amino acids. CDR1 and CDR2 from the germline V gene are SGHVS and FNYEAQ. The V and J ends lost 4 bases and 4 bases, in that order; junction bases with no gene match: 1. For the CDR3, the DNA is TGTGCCAGCAGCTCACAGGGGTACGAGCAGTACTTC. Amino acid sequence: CASSSQGYEQYF.

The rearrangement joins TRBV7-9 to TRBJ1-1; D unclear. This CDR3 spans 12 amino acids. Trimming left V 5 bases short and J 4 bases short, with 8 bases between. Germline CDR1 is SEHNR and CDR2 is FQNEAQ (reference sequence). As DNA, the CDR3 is TGTGCCAGCAGCAAGGGCCCCACTGAAGCTTTCTTT. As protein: CASSKGPTEAFF.

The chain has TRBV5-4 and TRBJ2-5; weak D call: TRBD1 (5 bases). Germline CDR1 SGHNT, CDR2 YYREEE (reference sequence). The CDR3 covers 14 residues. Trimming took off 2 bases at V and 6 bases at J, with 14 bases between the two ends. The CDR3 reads CASSFRGAYQTQYF. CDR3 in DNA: TGTGCCAGCAGCTTTCGTGGGGCGTATCAGACCCAGTACTTC.

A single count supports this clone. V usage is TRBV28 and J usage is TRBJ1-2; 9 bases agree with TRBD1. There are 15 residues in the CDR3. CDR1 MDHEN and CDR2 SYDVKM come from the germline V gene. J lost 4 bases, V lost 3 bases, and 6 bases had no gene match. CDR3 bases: TGTGCCAGCAGTTTTGACGACAGGGGGGCCTATGGCTACACCTTC. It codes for CASSFDDRGAYGYTF.

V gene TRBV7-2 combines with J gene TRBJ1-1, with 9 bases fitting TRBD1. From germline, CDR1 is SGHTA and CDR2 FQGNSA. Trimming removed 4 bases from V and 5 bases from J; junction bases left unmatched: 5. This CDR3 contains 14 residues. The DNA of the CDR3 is TGTGCCAGCAGCTCACAGGGGGCAATGACTGAAGCTTTCTTT. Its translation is CASSSQGAMTEAFF.